Below are 13 T cell receptor beta chains sequenced from a single sample in a study of Tregs in tolerant kidney transplant recipients. Some clones are missing from TCRdb's copy, which holds only in-frame ones; the method was immunoSEQ multiplex PCR. The profile shows fewer than 20,000 clones, roughly 82% of them singletons. Sequenced sample: Tregs from blood. These receptors originate from a human donor in good health.

This clone was seen a few times. The rearrangement links TRBV6-1 to TRBJ1-6; 7 bases are shared with TRBD1. The ends lost 11 bases at V and 7 bases at J; junction bases unmatched: 8. This CDR3 is built from 13 residues. The germline V gene encodes CDR1 MNHNS and CDR2 SASEGT. CDR3 loop: CAGRGTVNSPLHF. The DNA of the CDR3 is TGTGCCGGAAGAGGGACAGTGAATTCACCCCTCCACTTT.

The V call is TRBV18, the J call TRBJ1-2; D remains ambiguous. Germline V gene lookup returns CDR1 KGHSH and CDR2 LQKENI. The CDR3 contains 14 residues. V gave up 0 bases and J gave up 8 bases, with 13 bases separating them. CDR3 nucleotides: TGTGCCAGCTCACCACCGGGCAGTCTAGGAGGCTACACCTTC. Translation: CASSPPGSLGGYTF.

V is TRBV7-2 and J is TRBJ2-2; tentative D call: TRBD1 (6 bases). Between the trimmed V and J ends, which lost 5 bases and 4 bases, there was a span of 14 bases. Germline-derived CDR1 and CDR2 are SGHTA and FQGNSA. This CDR3 comprises 15 residues. The CDR3 sequence is CASSPVLGGTGELFF. CDR3 DNA: TGTGCCAGCAGCCCCGTGTTAGGGGGCACCGGGGAGCTGTTTTTT.

The J gene is TRBJ1-2, the V gene TRBV2; maybe TRBD1 (5 bases). There are 13 residues in the CDR3. CDR1 and CDR2 (germline): SNHLY, FYNNEI. The germline V and J ends were trimmed by 2 bases and 4 bases, with 8 bases remaining between them. This CDR3 reads CASSEQGSYGYTF. The CDR3 nucleotides are TGTGCCAGCAGTGAACAGGGAAGCTATGGCTACACCTTC.

This chain links TRBV5-8 with TRBJ2-6; weak D call: TRBD2 (6 bases). Trimming shortened V by 2 bases and J by 4 bases, and 10 bases separated the two germline ends. Germline V lookup: CDR1 SGHTS, CDR2 YDEGEE. This CDR3 is 15 amino acids long. The CDR3 coding sequence is TGTGCCAGCAGCTTCGGCGGGACGGGGGCCAACGTCCTGACTTTC. Translating gives CASSFGGTGANVLTF.

V gene TRBV18 combines with J gene TRBJ2-7; weak D call: TRBD2 (5 bases). The germline gives CDR1 KGHSH, CDR2 LQKENI. The CDR3 consists of 14 residues. The germline V and J ends were trimmed by 3 bases and 1 base, with 10 bases remaining between them. This CDR3 is CASSPERRSYEQYF. The CDR3 DNA is TGTGCCAGCTCACCGGAGAGGAGGTCCTACGAGCAGTACTTC. The complete variable domain, with remaining parts taken from reference TRBV18 and TRBJ2-7, reads NAGVMQNPRHLVRRRGQEARLRCSPMKGHSHVYWYRQLPEEGLKFMVYLQKENIIDESGMPKERFSAEFPKEGPSILRIQQVVRGDSAAYFCASSPERRSYEQYFGPGTRLTVT.

This rearrangement joins TRBV19 to TRBJ1-2, with TRBD1 matching 7 bases. The CDR3 has 14 residues. CDR1 LNHDA and CDR2 SQIVND come from the germline V gene (reference sequence). The J segment lost 4 bases and the V segment lost 2 bases, leaving 4 bases of the junction unmatched. CDR3 loop: CASSISSGGYGYTF. The DNA for the CDR3 is TGTGCCAGTAGTATATCATCAGGGGGCTATGGCTACACCTTC. Full variable domain (remainder filled in from reference TRBV19 and TRBJ1-2): DGGITQSPKYLFRKEGQNVTLSCEQNLNHDAMYWYRQDPGQGLRLIYYSQIVNDFQKGDIAEGYSVSREKKESFPLTVTSAQKNPTAFYLCASSISSGGYGYTFGSGTRLTVV.

This chain uses TRBV11-2 with TRBJ2-1; TRBD2 matches at 9 bases. Germline trimming cut 8 bases from V and 5 bases from J; bases unmatched to any gene: 13. The V gene's germline CDR1 is SGHAT and CDR2 FQNNGV. The CDR3 length is 16 residues. In DNA form, the CDR3 reads TGTGCCAGCGGCGCTAGCGGGAAGGGTTTTAACAATGAGCAGTTCTTC. It is translated as CASGASGKGFNNEQFF.

The rearrangement uses TRBV19 and TRBJ2-1; maybe TRBD2 (5 bases). Germline V gene lookup returns CDR1 LNHDA and CDR2 SQIVND (reference sequence). There are 13 residues in the CDR3. Trimming removed 2 bases at V and 7 bases at J, with 9 bases between. CDR3 coding DNA: TGTGCCAGTAGTATACGCAGACTAAATGAGCAGTTCTTC. This codes for CASSIRRLNEQFF.

V usage is TRBV7-2 and J usage is TRBJ2-1; D call uncertain. This CDR3 is 15 amino acids long. Germline CDR1 reads SGHTA; CDR2 reads FQGNSA. The germline V and J ends were trimmed by 4 bases and 0 bases, with 10 bases remaining between them. CDR3 sequence: CASSWALGSYNEQFF. In nucleotides, the CDR3 is TGTGCCAGCAGCTGGGCGTTAGGCTCCTACAATGAGCAGTTCTTC. Using reference TRBV7-2 and TRBJ2-1 for the parts outside the CDR3, the full variable domain is GAGVSQSPSNKVTEKGKDVELRCDPISGHTALYWYRQSLGQGLEFLIYFQGNSAPDKSGLPSDRFSAERTGGSVSTLTIQRTQQEDSAVYLCASSWALGSYNEQFFGPGTRLTVL.

The chain combines TRBV5-6 with TRBJ2-7, with D possibly being TRBD1 (6 bases). The V gene's germline CDR1 is SGHDT and CDR2 YYEEEE. Trimming took 5 bases from V and 1 from J, leaving 13 bases between them. CDR3 length: 14 amino acids. The chain's CDR3 is CASRPQGQSYEQYF. CDR3 DNA sequence: TGTGCCAGCAGACCCCAGGGACAATCCTACGAGCAGTACTTC.

This clone showed up just a few times. V and J are TRBV18 and TRBJ1-1; tentative D call: TRBD1 (6 bases). There are 13 residues in the CDR3. V gave up 3 bases and J gave up 1 base, with 6 bases separating them. Looked up from germline, CDR1 is KGHSH and CDR2 is LQKENI. CDR3 sequence: CASSPGQNTEAFF. The CDR3 DNA reads as TGTGCCAGCTCACCGGGACAGAACACTGAAGCTTTCTTT.

This clone appeared once. The chain uses TRBV5-1 and TRBJ1-2; 10 positions agree with TRBD1. The germline gives CDR1 SGHRS, CDR2 YFSETQ. The V gene end was trimmed by 4 bases and the J gene end by 2 bases; junction bases not matched to a gene: 5. The CDR3 extends over 15 amino acids. CDR3 in DNA: TGCGCCAGCAGCCGAGACAGGGGGCGGAACTATGGCTACACCTTC. Protein product: CASSRDRGRNYGYTF.